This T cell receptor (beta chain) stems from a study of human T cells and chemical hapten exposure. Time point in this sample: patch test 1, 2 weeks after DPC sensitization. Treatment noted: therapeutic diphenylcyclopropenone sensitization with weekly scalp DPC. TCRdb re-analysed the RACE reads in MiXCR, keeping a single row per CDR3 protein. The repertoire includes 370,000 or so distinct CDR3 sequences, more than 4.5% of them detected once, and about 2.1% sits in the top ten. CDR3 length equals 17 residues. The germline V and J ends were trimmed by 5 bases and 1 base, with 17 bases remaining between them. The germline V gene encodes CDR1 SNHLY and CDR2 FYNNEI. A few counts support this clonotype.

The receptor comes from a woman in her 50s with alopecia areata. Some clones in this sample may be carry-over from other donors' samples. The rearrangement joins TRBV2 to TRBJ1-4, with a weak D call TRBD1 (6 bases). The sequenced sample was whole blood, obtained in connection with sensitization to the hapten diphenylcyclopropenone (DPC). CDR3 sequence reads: CASSQTGLGKTNEKLFF. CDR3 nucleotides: TGTGCCAGCAGTCAGACAGGCTTGGGGAAAACTAATGAAAAACTGTTTTTT.